The clone carrying this T cell receptor (beta chain) was picked up a small number of times. The entry originates in a study of blood T cell repertoires in COVID-19. Study-level background: Samples came from the United States, Italy and Spain, spanning acute and convalescent COVID-19. Nucleic acid was either cDNA or gDNA, and it came from T cells, B-cell-depleted T cells, or PBMCs.

This CDR3 comprises 14 residues. V lost 2 bases and J lost 0, with 6 bases in between. Germline V gives CDR1 SGHDT, CDR2 YYEEEE. As originally analysed: Counts of nucleated cells, estimated from reference gene primer amplification, were obtained. TCRdb's copy holds only in-frame clones and misses some; the assay was immunoSEQ multiplex PCR. D and trimming were read from the DNA, whereas the V and J calls and clone size are those reported in that table. The sample has roughly 260,000 clones, about nine tenths seen once. The V and J genes are TRBV5-6 and TRBJ1-3; D is ambiguous. This clonotype was sampled from a man in his 60s who had recovered from COVID-19. Sequencing used peripheral blood. CDR3 coding DNA: TGTGCCAGCAGCTTTTCCTTCTCTGGAAACACCATATATTTT. Protein: CASSFSFSGNTIYF.